The rows below give T cell receptor beta chains drawn from one sample of a study of T cell responses to AZD1222 COVID-19 vaccine. Only in-frame clones appear in the TCRdb table, and some are missing; sequencing was by immunoSEQ multiplex PCR. Of about 150,000 clones listed, roughly nine tenths are singletons. This sample comprised peripheral blood, obtained on day 0 of AZD1222 vaccination. These receptors were collected from an adult in good health. Each CDR3 is given with its conserved first and last residue. A D gene is named only where the DNA matches it firmly. The listing skips clone size in some rows; elsewhere it reads once, few, many or a size class.

TRBV7-3	NA	NA	TRBJ2-5	CASSPGNQETQYF	TGTGCCAGCAGCCCCGGCAACCAAGAGACCCAGTACTTC
TRBV12-3/TRBV12-4	TRBD1	NA	TRBJ1-2	CASSLAQGGGYTF	TGTGCCAGCAGTTTAGCTCAGGGGGGAGGCTACACCTTC
TRBV5-5	NA	NA	TRBJ1-1	CASSTRQVRSTEAFF	TGTGCCAGCAGCACCCGACAGGTCAGGTCCACTGAAGCTTTCTTT
TRBV7-8	NA	NA	TRBJ2-1	CASSLGGRIDNEQFF	TGTGCCAGCAGCTTGGGAGGTCGAATTGACAATGAGCAGTTCTTC
TRBV2	NA	NA	TRBJ2-1	CASAVSRGYNEQFF	TGTGCCAGCGCGGTTTCGCGGGGATACAATGAGCAGTTCTTC
TRBV19	TRBD1	NA	TRBJ2-2	CASSPGTGGDAGELFF	TGTGCCAGTAGTCCGGGGACAGGGGGAGATGCCGGGGAGCTGTTTTTT
TRBV7-2	TRBD1	NA	TRBJ1-5	CASSLIGTGMANQPQHF	TGTGCCAGCAGCTTGATCGGGACAGGGATGGCCAATCAGCCCCAGCATTTT
TRBV9	NA	NA	TRBJ2-7	CASNPEGGVDEQYF	TGTGCCTCTAACCCGGAAGGGGGAGTTGACGAGCAGTACTTC
TRBV7-9	NA	NA	TRBJ1-6	CASSLESGGMDSPLHF	TGTGCCAGCAGCTTAGAGTCCGGAGGGATGGACTCACCCCTCCACTTT
TRBV28	NA	NA	TRBJ1-2	CASSLLRGREGGYTF	TGTGCCAGCAGTTTATTGCGGGGGAGGGAGGGCGGCTACACCTTC
TRBV28	NA	NA	TRBJ1-2	CASSFAGEHGYTF	TGTGCCAGCAGTTTCGCGGGGGAACATGGCTACACCTTC
TRBV9	NA	NA	TRBJ1-2	CASSPRDNYGYTF	TGTGCCAGCAGCCCCCGTGATAACTATGGCTACACCTTC
TRBV4-2	NA	NA	TRBJ2-1	CASSQEGVVGSAYNEQFF	TGTGCCAGCAGCCAAGAGGGTGTAGTCGGGAGCGCCTACAATGAGCAGTTCTTC
TRBV19	NA	NA	TRBJ2-3	CASSIGHSDTQYF	TGTGCCAGTAGTATAGGGCACTCAGATACGCAGTATTTT
TRBV7-2	NA	NA	TRBJ2-6	CASSLGTLGANVLTF	TGTGCCAGCAGCTTAGGGACTCTCGGGGCCAACGTCCTGACTTTC
TRBV24-1	TRBD1	NA	TRBJ2-2	CATSDPGTGETGELFF	TGTGCCACCAGTGATCCCGGGACAGGGGAGACCGGGGAGCTGTTTTTT
TRBV7-2	NA	NA	TRBJ1-5	CASSLNLGNQPQHF	TGTGCCAGCAGCTTAAACTTAGGCAATCAGCCCCAGCATTTT
TRBV11-1	NA	NA	TRBJ1-1	CASSLTGNTEAFF	TGTGCCAGCAGCCTGACAGGGAACACTGAAGCTTTCTTT
TRBV5-4	NA	NA	TRBJ1-1	CASSLEQHTEAFF	TGTGCCAGCAGCTTGGAACAGCACACTGAAGCTTTCTTT
TRBV29-1	NA	NA	TRBJ1-1	CSVGYRNTEAFF	TGCAGCGTTGGGTACAGAAACACTGAAGCTTTCTTT
TRBV19	NA	NA	TRBJ2-2	CASSRRRVGRNTGELFF	TGTGCCAGTAGCCGACGCAGGGTCGGAAGAAACACCGGGGAGCTGTTTTTT
TRBV5-4	NA	NA	TRBJ1-1	CASSLGGRGSTEAFF	TGTGCCAGCAGCTTGGGCGGCAGGGGCTCAACTGAAGCTTTCTTT
TRBV10-2	NA	NA	TRBJ1-5	CASSEPGMGQPQHF	TGCGCCAGCAGTGAGCCGGGGATGGGTCAGCCCCAGCATTTT
TRBV6-2/TRBV6-3	NA	NA	TRBJ2-6	CASSYSDSGANVLTF	TGTGCCAGCAGTTACTCGGACAGTGGGGCCAACGTCCTGACTTTC
TRBV7-3	NA	NA	TRBJ1-2	CASSGQSSTYGYTF	TGTGCCAGCAGCGGACAGTCCTCCACCTATGGCTACACCTTC
TRBV4-1	TRBD1	NA	TRBJ2-1	CASSHTGEMSYNEQFF	TGCGCCAGCAGTCATACAGGGGAAATGTCCTACAATGAGCAGTTCTTC
TRBV6-5	NA	NA	TRBJ1-2	CASGSSGTGPGYTF	TGTGCCAGCGGTAGCTCCGGGACGGGTCCCGGCTACACCTTC
TRBV29-1	TRBD2	NA	TRBJ2-1	CSDGGGNEQFF	TGCAGCGACGGGGGAGGGAATGAGCAGTTCTTC
TRBV6-2/TRBV6-3	NA	NA	TRBJ2-1	CASSLTSEQFF	TGTGCCAGCAGTTTAACGAGTGAGCAGTTCTTC
TRBV6-8	NA	NA	TRBJ2-7	CASSYSVVGYEQYF	TGTGCCAGCAGTTACTCGGTCGTTGGGTACGAGCAGTACTTC
TRBV2	NA	NA	TRBJ2-1	CASSGRVQGQFF	TGTGCCAGCAGTGGTAGGGTTCAAGGGCAGTTCTTC
TRBV5-6	NA	once	TRBJ2-3	CASSLLSATGGTDTQYF	TGTGCCAGCAGCCTCCTTAGCGCGACAGGTGGGACAGATACGCAGTATTTT
TRBV9	NA	NA	TRBJ1-2	CASSVGPGRTGVLLGGYTF	TGTGCCAGCAGCGTAGGCCCAGGGAGGACGGGGGTTCTGCTCGGTGGCTACACCTTC
TRBV28	TRBD1	NA	TRBJ1-5	CASSLTGTYHRPQHF	TGTGCCAGCAGTTTGACAGGGACGTATCATAGACCCCAGCATTTT
TRBV6-1	NA	NA	TRBJ2-4	CASSEAVTADGNIQYF	TGTGCCAGCAGTGAAGCGGTGACAGCAGACGGGAACATTCAGTACTTC
TRBV4-1	NA	few	TRBJ2-7	CASSQDRVYEQYF	TGCGCCAGCAGCCAAGATAGGGTCTACGAGCAGTACTTC
TRBV5-5	NA	NA	TRBJ2-7	CASSLGLNSHPTEQYF	TGTGCCAGCAGCTTAGGTCTTAACTCGCATCCGACAGAGCAGTACTTC
TRBV10-2	TRBD1	NA	TRBJ1-4	CASSEGQVNNEKLFF	TGCGCCAGCAGTGAGGGACAGGTTAATAATGAAAAACTGTTTTTT
TRBV18	NA	NA	TRBJ1-2	CASSPPEGNGYGYTF	TGTGCCAGCTCACCACCGGAGGGGAACGGCTATGGCTACACCTTC
TRBV5-1	NA	NA	TRBJ2-7	CASRRRDNSYEQYF	TGCGCCAGCCGTAGGAGGGACAACAGCTACGAGCAGTACTTC
TRBV28	TRBD2	once	TRBJ2-7	CASSSGERGLALAKQYF	TGTGCCAGCAGTTCCGGGGAGAGGGGACTAGCTCTGGCCAAGCAGTACTTC
TRBV7-2	TRBD2	NA	TRBJ2-7	CASSLVAGDSYEQYF	TGTGCCAGCAGCTTAGTAGCGGGAGACTCCTACGAGCAGTACTTC
TRBV4-3	TRBD1	NA	TRBJ2-5	CASSQNRGETQYF	TGCGCCAGCAGCCAAAACAGGGGAGAGACCCAGTACTTC
TRBV2	NA	NA	TRBJ1-2	CASSDTGRGYTF	TGTGCCAGCAGTGACACAGGGCGGGGCTACACCTTC
TRBV6-5	NA	NA	TRBJ1-1	CASSSPRARDTEAFF	TGTGCCAGCAGTTCCCCCAGGGCCCGGGACACTGAAGCTTTCTTT